This T cell receptor (beta chain) is from a study of molecular identifiers for immune sequencing clone quantification. From the PCR reads, TCRdb called clonotypes with MiXCR, one entry per CDR3 protein. The repertoire holds about 510,000 distinct CDR3 sequences, around 21% seen once, with 0.65% to 0.95% in the top ten. Using a CD8+CD4-CCR7+CD45RA+ phenotype, naive CD8 T cells were sorted. This CDR3 has 16 residues. V shed 1 base and J shed 1 base, with 13 bases lying between them. This clonotype has only a few counts. The TCR comes from a human donor in good health. Some libraries in this study had Jurkat cell RNA spiked in. The sequenced sample consisted of naive CD8+ T cells from blood, with Jurkat cell RNA spiked in. Subset defined: FACS-sorted CD8+CD4-CCR7+CD45RA+ naive T cells. The chain is built from TRBV12-3 or TRBV12-4 and TRBJ2-5; D is unclear. CDR3 region: CASSLGISPAQETQYF. Here the CDR3 DNA reads TGTGCCAGCAGTTTAGGGATTTCCCCGGCCCAAGAGACCCAGTACTTC.